This passage covers 21 T cell receptor beta chains from one sample sequenced in a study of regulatory T cells in long-lasting Graves disease. Regarding time point: newly diagnosed GD, antithyroid drugs for less than 3 months. PBMC RNA served as the TCR library source. Arm-PCR of CDR3 regions with iRepertoire HTBI primers generated TCR beta libraries. TCRdb independently ran MiXCR on the multiplex PCR reads; one entry per CDR3 protein. The sample records about 430,000 distinct CDR3 sequences, approximately 15% being singletons. These data also formed part of another study, on T cells in Graves' hyperthyroidism and ophthalmopathy.

The specimen comprised peripheral blood mononuclear cells (PBMCs), sampled at new diagnosis, from a patient treated with antithyroid drugs. Receptors were obtained from a middle-aged woman with Graves disease.

This clonotype was detected a few times. This chain uses TRBV19 with TRBJ2-1; 10 bases agree with TRBD1. The CDR3 totals 16 residues. The germline V gene has CDR1 LNHDA and CDR2 SQIVND (reference sequence). J was trimmed by 0 bases and V by 5 bases; bases with no gene match: 4. The CDR3 DNA is TGTGCCAGTAGTTCCCGGACAGGGGGCTCCTACAATGAGCAGTTCTTC. This sequence encodes CASSSRTGGSYNEQFF.

The rearrangement links TRBV2 to TRBJ1-1; 8 bases align to TRBD1. Germline V gene lookup returns CDR1 SNHLY and CDR2 FYNNEI. This CDR3 spans 12 amino acids. V lost 5 bases, J lost 7 bases, and 3 bases stayed unmatched. The CDR3 bases are TGTGCCAGCAGTTGGGACAGGTTTGAAGCTTTCTTT. As protein: CASSWDRFEAFF.

This clonotype was observed a few times. The chain joins TRBV4-3 to TRBJ2-1, with 14 bases lining up with TRBD2. Germline CDR1 is LGHNA and CDR2 is YSLEER. The CDR3 extends over 20 amino acids. V lost 5 bases, J lost 0 bases, and 12 bases stayed unmatched. The CDR3 nucleotides are TGCGCCAGCAGCACTTATAGACTAGCGGGAGGGAAATACTCCTACAATGAGCAGTTCTTC. The encoded protein is CASSTYRLAGGKYSYNEQFF.

This clonotype has a count of ten or more. The V and J genes are TRBV19 and TRBJ1-5; 7 positions agree with TRBD1. The CDR3 has 15 residues. The junction had 11 bases not matched to a gene; V was cut back by 8 bases and J by 4 bases. Germline CDR1 and CDR2: LNHDA and SQIVND (reference sequence). The CDR3 spells CASAPWSRGNQPQHF. In nucleotides, the CDR3 is TGTGCCAGTGCACCCTGGAGCAGGGGGAATCAGCCCCAGCATTTT.

This clonotype was seen repeatedly, ten times or more. The rearrangement joins TRBV7-9 to TRBJ1-2; D may be TRBD1 (6 bases). The CDR3 covers 14 residues. Germline assignment: CDR1 SEHNR and CDR2 FQNEAQ (reference sequence). Trimming removed 0 bases from V and 8 bases from J, with 13 bases in between. CDR3 in DNA: TGTGCCAGCAGCTTAGCTTCGGGGGCGCGAGGCTACACCTTC. Translating it yields CASSLASGARGYTF.

This clonotype was seen a handful of times. The CDR3 here is CASSLTSSAGYGKQYF. The CDR3 coding sequence is TGTGCCAGCAGCTTAACCTCAAGTGCGGGATACGGAAAGCAGTACTTC. The chain links TRBV7-8 to TRBJ2-7, with D possibly being TRBD2 (6 bases). Per germline, CDR1 SGHVS and CDR2 FQNEAQ. The germline V and J ends were trimmed by 2 bases and 8 bases, with 22 bases remaining between them. The CDR3 is 16 residues long. Full variable domain (missing parts from reference TRBV7-8 and TRBJ2-7): GAGVSQSPRYKVAKRGQDVALRCDPISGHVSLFWYQQALGQGPEFLTYFQNEAQLDKSGLPSDRFFAERPEGSVSTLKIQRTQQEDSAVYLCASSLTSSAGYGKQYFGPGTRLTVT.

This clonotype was observed a handful of times. V usage is TRBV27 and J usage is TRBJ2-2, with a weak D call TRBD2 (6 bases). V lost 5 bases and J lost 4, with 11 bases in between. The germline gives CDR1 MNHEY, CDR2 SMNVEV (reference sequence). The CDR3 contains 14 residues. The CDR3 DNA reads as TGTGCCAGCAGTATTAGCGGTCTCACCGGGGAGCTGTTTTTT. Translation gives CASSISGLTGELFF.

This clonotype came up a few times. The genes are TRBV15 and TRBJ2-1, with D perhaps TRBD1 (6 bases). The germline V gene has CDR1 LNHNV and CDR2 YYDKDF (reference sequence). CDR3 length: 13 residues. Trimming left V 1 base short and J 6 bases short, with 7 bases between. Written as DNA, the CDR3 is TGTGCCACCAGCAGAGGAGGGGGCAATGAGCAGTTCTTC. Amino acids: CATSRGGGNEQFF.

Many counts were recorded for this clonotype. The CDR3 sequence is CSVREPAATQYF. CDR3 bases: TGCAGCGTTCGAGAACCGGCAGCCACGCAGTATTTT. The chain joins TRBV29-1 to TRBJ2-3; D not certain. Trimming pared 5 bases from V and 9 bases from J, leaving 15 bases between. Germline V gene data show CDR1 as SQVTM and CDR2 as ANQGSEA. CDR3 length: 12 residues.

This clonotype has at least ten counts. The rearrangement uses TRBV14 and TRBJ2-7; D is unresolved. This CDR3 is built from 12 residues. Trimming shortened V by 0 bases and J by 3 bases, and 3 bases separated the two germline ends. Germline V gives CDR1 SGHDN, CDR2 FVKESK. As DNA, the CDR3 is TGTGCCAGCAGCCAAGATTTCTACGAGCAGTACTTC. Its protein product is CASSQDFYEQYF. Complete variable domain (other parts from reference TRBV14 and TRBJ2-7): EAGVTQFPSHSVIEKGQTVTLRCDPISGHDNLYWYRRVMGKEIKFLLHFVKESKQDESGMPNNRFLAERTGGTYSTLKVQPAELEDSGVYFCASSQDFYEQYFGPGTRLTVT.

This clonotype has at least ten counts. The rearrangement links TRBV20-1 to TRBJ2-1, with a tentative D call TRBD2 (5 bases). The V end lost 3 bases, the J end lost 6 bases, and 15 bases lay between the germline ends. The CDR3 contains 14 residues. Germline-derived CDR1 and CDR2 are DFQATT and SNEGSKA (reference sequence). CDR3 DNA sequence: TGCAGTGCTAGGGCCGGACTCGCCACCAATGAGCAGTTCTTC. Its translation is CSARAGLATNEQFF.

This clonotype has a handful of counts. This sequence joins TRBV5-5 and TRBJ2-7, with D possibly being TRBD2 (6 bases). V lost 2 bases to trimming and J lost 3 bases, with 9 bases between them. Germline V gives CDR1 SGHKS, CDR2 YYEKEE (reference sequence). This CDR3 spans 13 amino acids. As DNA, the CDR3 is TGTGCCAGCAGCTTCGGCGGGGACTACGAGCAGTACTTC. It yields the protein CASSFGGDYEQYF.

This clonotype has a count of ten or more. The chain carries TRBV6-1 and TRBJ2-7, with 8 bases identical to TRBD1. CDR1 and CDR2 from the germline V gene are MNHNS and SASEGT. The V segment lost 4 bases and the J segment 1 base; nucleotides outside the gene matches: 12. The CDR3 is 17 residues long. CDR3 nucleotide sequence: TGTGCCAGCAGTGTTCCATTGGACAGGGTAAGGTCCTACGAGCAGTACTTC. It codes for CASSVPLDRVRSYEQYF.

The chain links TRBV6-1 to TRBJ2-1; TRBD2 agrees at 8 bases. The CDR3 runs to 15 residues. The germline V gene encodes CDR1 MNHNS and CDR2 SASEGT. V was pared by 1 base and J by 7 bases, with 6 bases of the junction left unmatched. The CDR3, as DNA: TGTGCCAGCAGTGAAGTAAGCGGGAGCGGGAATGAGCAGTTCTTC. Its translation is CASSEVSGSGNEQFF.

The V call is TRBV7-6, the J call TRBJ2-2, with 10 bases that match TRBD1. CDR1 and CDR2 from the germline V gene are SGHVS and FNYEAQ. The trim removed 5 bases at V and 7 bases at J, leaving 13 bases unmatched. The CDR3 totals 17 residues. The CDR3 reads CASSNRPGQGKVGELFF. CDR3 nucleotide sequence: TGTGCCAGCAGCAATCGACCGGGACAGGGGAAGGTCGGGGAGCTGTTTTTT.

The CDR3 DNA reads TGTGCCAGCAGCCCTCGTGAGGGCAATGAGCAGTTCTTC. Translating gives CASSPREGNEQFF. The rearrangement uses TRBV7-3 and TRBJ2-1, with a possible D match to TRBD2 (5 bases). Germline V gene data show CDR1 as SGHTA and CDR2 as FQGTGA. Trimming took 5 bases from V and 6 from J, leaving 11 bases between them. The CDR3 has 13 residues.

This clonotype was seen more than once but under ten times. This CDR3 is CSARPDRVDVSPGNTIYF. The CDR3 region has the DNA TGCAGTGCTAGACCGGACAGGGTGGATGTTAGTCCTGGAAACACCATATATTTT. The chain carries TRBV20-1 and TRBJ1-3; 8 bases match TRBD1. Unmatched junction bases numbered 14, after V lost 2 bases and J lost 2 bases. This CDR3 comprises 18 residues. CDR1 is DFQATT and CDR2 is SNEGSKA in the germline V gene (reference sequence).

Many counts were recorded for this clonotype. The chain recombines TRBV11-2 with TRBJ1-1; TRBD1 might be the D (5 bases). The CDR3 is made up of 14 amino acids. Germline CDR1 SGHAT, CDR2 FQNNGV. With 5 bases removed from V and 0 bases from J, the gap between germline ends came to 10 bases. The CDR3 DNA is TGTGCCAGCAGCAGGAGGACAATGAACACTGAAGCTTTCTTT. It codes for CASSRRTMNTEAFF.

As to this clonotype: One base away lies a much larger clone, so this may be a sequencing read error. As the CDR3 is not closed by the conserved phenylalanine or tryptophan, this likely results from a read error. This chain joins TRBV10-3 and TRBJ2-5; D is possibly TRBD1 (5 bases). The J call may be faulty, since TRBJ2-1 better matches the DNA end. CDR3 length: 12 residues. The germline V gene has CDR1 ENHRY and CDR2 SYGVKD. As DNA, the CDR3 is TGTGCCATCAGTGCGACCAGGGCTTGGCAGTTCCTC. The encoded protein is CAISATRAWQFL.

The V and J genes are TRBV24-1 and TRBJ2-3; D is perhaps TRBD2 (5 bases). Trimming removed 6 bases at V and 1 base at J, with 10 bases between. This CDR3 spans 14 amino acids. The germline CDR1 and CDR2 sequences are KGHDR and SFDVKD. CDR3 region: CATSTMGGTDTQYF. In DNA form, the CDR3 reads TGTGCCACCAGTACTATGGGAGGCACAGATACGCAGTATTTT.

This clonotype was detected ten times or more. V usage is TRBV2 and J usage is TRBJ2-7, with 9 nucleotides matching TRBD2. Per the germline V gene, CDR1 is SNHLY and CDR2 is FYNNEI. CDR3 length: 15 residues. Trimming removed 4 bases from V and 0 bases from J; junction bases left unmatched: 4. CDR3 bases: TGTGCCAGCAGTGGCGGGAGGGGGAACTCCTACGAGCAGTACTTC. It codes for CASSGGRGNSYEQYF.